This TCR beta chain emerged from a study of kidney transplant recipient with SARS-CoV-2 infection. A single record per CDR3 protein comes from TCRdb applying MiXCR to the reads. The sample comprises 200,000 to 300,000 distinct CDR3 sequences, about 28% of which are singletons, and under 9.5% rests with the top ten. This clonotype was picked up many times. Germline CDR1 and CDR2: SGDLS and YYNGEE. The CDR3 is 15 residues long. Deletions cut 0 bases from V and 1 base from J, with 10 bases between. The receptor's source is a male patient aged 30 to 39 who had COVID-19 and was a kidney transplant recipient. Some of these T cells may belong to the graft donor. The sample consisted of a blood sample, taken at baseline and between days 110 and 120 from a kidney transplant recipient. V usage is TRBV9 and J usage is TRBJ1-1; D is perhaps TRBD1 (5 bases). The CDR3: CASSVGGSRNTEAFF. The CDR3 nucleotides read TGTGCCAGCAGCGTAGGGGGCTCGAGGAACACTGAAGCTTTCTTT.